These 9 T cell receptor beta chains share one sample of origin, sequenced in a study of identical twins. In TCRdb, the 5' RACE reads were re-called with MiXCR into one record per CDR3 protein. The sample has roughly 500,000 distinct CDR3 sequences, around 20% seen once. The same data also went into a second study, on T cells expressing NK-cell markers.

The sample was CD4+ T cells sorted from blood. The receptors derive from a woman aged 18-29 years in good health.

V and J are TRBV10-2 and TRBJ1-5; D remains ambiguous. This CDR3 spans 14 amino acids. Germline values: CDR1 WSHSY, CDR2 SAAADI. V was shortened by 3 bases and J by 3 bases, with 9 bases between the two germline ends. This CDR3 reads CASSDPSYNQPQHF. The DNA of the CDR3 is TGCGCCAGCAGTGACCCCAGCTACAATCAGCCCCAGCATTTT.

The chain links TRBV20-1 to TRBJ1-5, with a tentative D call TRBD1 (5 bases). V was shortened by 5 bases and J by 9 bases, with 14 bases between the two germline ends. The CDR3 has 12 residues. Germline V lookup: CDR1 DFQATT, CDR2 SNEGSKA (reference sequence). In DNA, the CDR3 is TGCAGTGCTGTCAGGGATGTAGGGCCCCAGCATTTT. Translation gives CSAVRDVGPQHF.

CDR3 sequence reads: CSARQAAYEQYF. CDR3 bases: TGCAGTGCTAGACAGGCTGCCTACGAGCAGTACTTC. The chain combines TRBV20-1 with TRBJ2-7; D not certain. CDR3 length: 12 residues. CDR1 is DFQATT and CDR2 is SNEGSKA in the germline V gene (reference sequence). V dropped 2 bases and J dropped 2 bases, with 7 bases sitting between them.

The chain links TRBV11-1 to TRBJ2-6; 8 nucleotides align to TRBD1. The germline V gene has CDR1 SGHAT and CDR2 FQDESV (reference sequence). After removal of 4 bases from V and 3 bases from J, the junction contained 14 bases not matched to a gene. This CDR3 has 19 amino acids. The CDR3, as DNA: TGTGCCAGCAGCTCCTTGGGCGGGACAGGACCCTATGGGGCCAACGTCCTGACTTTC. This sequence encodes CASSSLGGTGPYGANVLTF.

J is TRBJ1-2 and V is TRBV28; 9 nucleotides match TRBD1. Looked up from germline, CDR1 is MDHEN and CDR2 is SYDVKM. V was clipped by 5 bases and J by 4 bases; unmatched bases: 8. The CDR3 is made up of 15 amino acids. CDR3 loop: CASSRPGQGIYGYTF. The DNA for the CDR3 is TGTGCCAGCAGTCGCCCGGGACAGGGCATCTATGGCTACACCTTC.

CDR3 nucleotide sequence: TGCGCCAGCAGCTTGGTAGCCACCGGAACGAAATACAATGAGCAGTTCTTC. Amino acids: CASSLVATGTKYNEQFF. The rearrangement joins TRBV5-1 to TRBJ2-1, with D unresolved. Per the germline V gene, CDR1 is SGHRS and CDR2 is YFSETQ. V gave up 0 bases and J gave up 4 bases, with 17 bases separating them. The CDR3 extends over 17 amino acids.

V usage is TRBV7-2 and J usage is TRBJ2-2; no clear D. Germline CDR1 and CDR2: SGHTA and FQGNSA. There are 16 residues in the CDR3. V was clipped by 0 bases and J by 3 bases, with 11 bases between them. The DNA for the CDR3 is TGTGCCAGCAGCTTAGCGGCAGGAACATACACCGGGGAGCTGTTTTTT. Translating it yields CASSLAAGTYTGELFF.

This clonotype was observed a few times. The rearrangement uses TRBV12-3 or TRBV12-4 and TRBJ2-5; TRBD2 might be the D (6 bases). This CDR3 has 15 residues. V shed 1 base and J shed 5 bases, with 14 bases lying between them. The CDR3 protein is CASSLGTTSRETQYF. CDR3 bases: TGTGCCAGCAGTTTAGGGACCACTAGCCGGGAGACCCAGTACTTC.

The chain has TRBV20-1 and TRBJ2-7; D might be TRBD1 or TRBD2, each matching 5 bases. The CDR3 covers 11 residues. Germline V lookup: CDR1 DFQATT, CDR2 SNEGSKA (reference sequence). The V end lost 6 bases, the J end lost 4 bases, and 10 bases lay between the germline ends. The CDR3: CSARDLYEQYF. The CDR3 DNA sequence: TGCAGTGCCCGGGACCTATACGAGCAGTACTTC.